The T cell receptor (beta chain) under discussion was sequenced for a study of beta chain features in type 1 diabetes. The overall study: Patients were similar to healthy donors in age and gender (as well as in cell yields).

The CDR3 is 16 residues long. Unmatched junction bases numbered 6, after V lost 3 bases and J lost 0 bases. The germline gives CDR1 SGHNT, CDR2 YENEEA. Each sorted fraction was over 98% pure. Study-wide results and caveats: In every one of the four CD4+ subsets, TCRB CDR3s were moderately but significantly shorter in Type 1 diabetes patients.

cDNA synthesis used the whole RNA isolate, giving expressed TCRB sequences. Assay: immunoSEQ multiplex PCR; the TCRdb copy retains only in-frame clones and omits some. The repertoire includes about 180,000 clones, roughly an eighth of them detected once, and about 0.58% sits in the top ten. This clone was observed once. Its antigen is still unknown. The rearrangement joins TRBV11-3 to TRBJ2-3, with 7 nucleotides matching TRBD2. Material for sequencing was central memory CD4+ T cells from blood. This TCR came from a woman under 30 in good health. For the CDR3, the DNA is TGTGCCAGCAGCTTTGGGACTACCCAGAGCACAGATACGCAGTATTTT. Amino acid sequence: CASSFGTTQSTDTQYF.